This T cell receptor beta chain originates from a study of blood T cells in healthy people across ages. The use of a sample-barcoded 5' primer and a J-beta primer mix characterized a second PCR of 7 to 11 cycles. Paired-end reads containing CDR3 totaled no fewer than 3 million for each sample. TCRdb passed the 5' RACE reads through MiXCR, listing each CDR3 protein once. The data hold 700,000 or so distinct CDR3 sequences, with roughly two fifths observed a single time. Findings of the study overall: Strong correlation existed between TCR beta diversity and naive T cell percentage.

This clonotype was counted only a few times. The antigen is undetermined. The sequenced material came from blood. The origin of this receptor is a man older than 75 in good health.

This CDR3 is CATSPRTAGNNEQFF. CDR3 bases: TGTGCCACCAGCCCGCGGACCGCCGGTAACAATGAGCAGTTCTTC. V and J are TRBV15 and TRBJ2-1; D remains unclear. The CDR3 has 15 amino acids. The V end was cut by 5 bases, the J end by 5 bases, with 16 bases between. CDR1 and CDR2 (germline): LNHNV, YYDKDF (reference sequence). Together with reference TRBV15 and TRBJ2-1, the CDR3 gives the full variable domain: DAMVIQNPRYQVTQFGKPVTLSCSQTLNHNVMYWYQQKSSQAPKLLFHYYDKDFNNEADTPDNFQSRRPNTSFCFLDIRSPGLGDTAMYLCATSPRTAGNNEQFFGPGTRLTVL.